This TCR beta chain was identified in a study of cytomegalovirus exposure and HLA in healthy donors. This clone appeared a single time. Antigen unknown. CDR1 and CDR2 from the germline V gene are SGDLS and YYNGEE. With 1 base removed from V and 8 bases from J, the gap between germline ends came to 12 bases. This CDR3 contains 14 residues. General observations from the study: One cluster of highly shared sequence variants probably arose as a sequencing artifact. The authors assumed roughly uniform sequencing depth across donors for presence/absence analyses.

The PCR contained 60 Vbeta and 13 Jbeta primers. The protocol was immunoSEQ multiplex PCR, while the TCRdb copy is restricted to in-frame clones and leaves out a portion. The sample lists about 150,000 clones; 65% to 75% were seen once. The sequenced material came from PBMCs. V gene TRBV9 combines with J gene TRBJ1-4, with a possible D match to TRBD1 (5 bases). This sequence originates from a man aged 25-40 years in good health and CMV-seronegative. CDR3 residues: CASSVTPQGEKLFF. The CDR3 bases are TGTGCCAGCAGCGTAACCCCGCAGGGCGAAAAACTGTTTTTT.